The sequence of this TCR beta chain was determined in a study of identical twins. This clonotype was counted at least ten times. The CDR3 has 16 residues. Germline V CDR1 and CDR2: DFQATT, SNEGSKA (reference sequence). Between the trimmed V and J ends, which lost 5 bases and 2 bases, there was a span of 20 bases. The cDNA had a unique molecular identifier and a template-switch universal primer site. TCRdb recomputed calls from the 5' RACE reads with MiXCR, one row per CDR3 protein. The sample consists of hundreds of thousands of distinct CDR3 sequences, roughly 18% of them appearing once. These sequences were also reported in another study, on T cells expressing NK-cell markers.

The J gene is TRBJ2-3, the V gene TRBV20-1, with D perhaps TRBD2 (7 bases). The sequence was obtained from a woman under 30 in good health. The sequenced sample consisted of PBMCs. CDR3 in DNA: TGCAGTGCTGGGGGGGGGGCTAGCGGAAACACAGATACGCAGTATTTT. Translation gives CSAGGGASGNTDTQYF.